This T cell receptor (beta chain) was obtained from a study of immune heterogeneity within non-small cell lung tumors. This clonotype was recorded at least ten times. Template came from bulk tumor genomic DNA, at approximately 620 ng per sample. Biopsies, several per primary tumor and spaced far apart, were collected during surgery. Newly diagnosed with untreated non-small cell lung cancer, the patients underwent curative surgery. With V trimmed by 3 bases and J by 1 base, 6 bases remained unmatched. Germline values: CDR1 KGHSH, CDR2 LQKENI. CDR3 length equals 15 residues. TCR beta CDR3 regions came from multiplex PCR with 32 forward V and 13 reverse J primers. TCRdb re-called the multiplex PCR reads through MiXCR, storing one row per CDR3 protein. This table holds fewer than 15,000 distinct CDR3 sequences, less than 35% found once.

The V gene is TRBV18, the J gene TRBJ2-7; 7 nucleotides match TRBD1. Sample: lung tumor tissue. This TCR derives from a man aged 35 to 55 with non-small cell lung cancer. CDR3 DNA sequence: TGTGCCAGCTCACCCGGCGGACAGGCGTCCTACGAGCAGTACTTC. As protein: CASSPGGQASYEQYF.